These T cell receptor beta chains were read from a single sample in a study of T cell responses to AZD1222 COVID-19 vaccine. Profiling relied on immunoSEQ multiplex PCR, and the TCRdb table lists in-frame clones only, not all of them. The table shows roughly 67,000 clones, with 88% occurring only once. The specimen was peripheral blood, collected on day 0 of AZD1222 vaccination. The origin of the receptors is an adult in good health. Both conserved end residues are part of each CDR3. Fields, in order: D gene, J gene, clone size, V gene, CDR3 protein, CDR3 DNA. A D gene is named only where the DNA matches it firmly. A row's size may be missing; if present it is once, few, many or a size class.

d_call: NA; j_call: TRBJ2-3; clone_size: NA; v_call: TRBV3-1/TRBV3-2; cdr3_aa: CASSHGLLTDTQYF; cdr3_nt: TGTGCCAGCAGCCATGGTTTGCTCACAGATACGCAGTATTTT
d_call: NA; j_call: TRBJ2-7; clone_size: NA; v_call: TRBV7-8; cdr3_aa: CASNQKGVNYEQYF; cdr3_nt: TGTGCCAGTAACCAAAAGGGGGTTAACTACGAGCAGTACTTC
d_call: NA; j_call: TRBJ1-4; clone_size: NA; v_call: TRBV15; cdr3_aa: CATRSRQETELFF; cdr3_nt: TGTGCCACCAGGAGTCGACAGGAGACAGAACTGTTTTTT
d_call: TRBD2; j_call: TRBJ2-7; clone_size: NA; v_call: TRBV28; cdr3_aa: CASTLRLAGWEQYF; cdr3_nt: TGTGCCAGCACCCTTAGACTAGCGGGATGGGAGCAGTACTTC
d_call: NA; j_call: TRBJ2-1; clone_size: NA; v_call: TRBV11-2; cdr3_aa: CASRELRRRSSYNEQFF; cdr3_nt: TGTGCCAGCAGAGAACTACGTAGGCGATCCTCCTACAATGAGCAGTTCTTC
d_call: NA; j_call: TRBJ1-4; clone_size: NA; v_call: TRBV7-2; cdr3_aa: CASSLFAAGNEKLFF; cdr3_nt: TGTGCCAGCAGCTTATTCGCCGCGGGAAATGAAAAACTGTTTTTT
d_call: NA; j_call: TRBJ2-3; clone_size: once; v_call: TRBV19; cdr3_aa: CASSNRGSTDTQYF; cdr3_nt: TGTGCCAGTAGTAATCGGGGAAGCACAGATACGCAGTATTTT
d_call: TRBD2; j_call: TRBJ2-1; clone_size: few; v_call: TRBV29-1; cdr3_aa: CSEVGLGGNEQFF; cdr3_nt: TGCAGCGAGGTGGGACTAGGCGGCAATGAGCAGTTCTTC
d_call: NA; j_call: TRBJ1-1; clone_size: NA; v_call: TRBV19; cdr3_aa: CASSITGGPAFF; cdr3_nt: TGTGCCAGTAGTATTACGGGGGGCCCAGCTTTCTTT
d_call: NA; j_call: TRBJ2-7; clone_size: NA; v_call: TRBV21-1; cdr3_aa: CASSKEGQVLSYEQYF; cdr3_nt: TGTGCCAGCAGCAAAGAAGGACAGGTTCTCTCCTACGAGCAGTACTTC
d_call: TRBD2; j_call: TRBJ2-7; clone_size: few; v_call: TRBV6-5; cdr3_aa: CASGARGEYSEQYF; cdr3_nt: TGTGCCAGCGGGGCCCGGGGGGAGTACTCCGAGCAGTACTTC
d_call: NA; j_call: TRBJ1-5; clone_size: NA; v_call: TRBV27; cdr3_aa: CASSSLGDGDHQPQHF; cdr3_nt: TGTGCCAGCAGTTCGCTCGGGGACGGAGACCATCAGCCCCAGCATTTT
d_call: NA; j_call: TRBJ1-3; clone_size: NA; v_call: TRBV7-8; cdr3_aa: CASTTRVGNTIYF; cdr3_nt: TGTGCCAGCACCACGCGGGTAGGAAACACCATATATTTT
d_call: NA; j_call: TRBJ2-7; clone_size: NA; v_call: TRBV27; cdr3_aa: CASSFGAGASYEQYF; cdr3_nt: TGTGCCAGCAGTTTTGGGGCAGGGGCCTCCTACGAGCAGTACTTC
d_call: NA; j_call: TRBJ1-1; clone_size: NA; v_call: TRBV19; cdr3_aa: CASSMDGMITEAFF; cdr3_nt: TGTGCCAGTAGTATGGATGGTATGATCACTGAAGCTTTCTTT
d_call: NA; j_call: TRBJ1-1; clone_size: NA; v_call: TRBV4-2; cdr3_aa: CASSQGWNTEAFF; cdr3_nt: TGTGCCAGCAGCCAGGGATGGAACACTGAAGCTTTCTTT
d_call: TRBD2; j_call: TRBJ2-2; clone_size: NA; v_call: TRBV6-6; cdr3_aa: CASSRRSGTSGNRTGELFF; cdr3_nt: TGTGCCAGCAGCCGACGGTCCGGGACTAGCGGGAATAGAACCGGGGAGCTGTTTTTT
d_call: NA; j_call: TRBJ1-1; clone_size: NA; v_call: TRBV18; cdr3_aa: CASSPSPGQNTEAFF; cdr3_nt: TGTGCCAGCTCACCAAGCCCTGGACAGAACACTGAAGCTTTCTTT
d_call: NA; j_call: TRBJ1-5; clone_size: NA; v_call: TRBV2; cdr3_aa: CASSEALRGNQPQHF; cdr3_nt: TGTGCCAGCAGTGAAGCGCTGAGGGGCAATCAGCCCCAGCATTTT
d_call: NA; j_call: TRBJ2-5; clone_size: NA; v_call: TRBV3-1/TRBV3-2; cdr3_aa: CASSQGGTGGVAETQYF; cdr3_nt: TGTGCCAGCAGCCAAGGAGGCACAGGAGGTGTTGCAGAGACCCAGTACTTC
d_call: TRBD1; j_call: TRBJ2-3; clone_size: NA; v_call: TRBV6-5; cdr3_aa: CASNYGTGGDTQYF; cdr3_nt: TGTGCCAGCAATTACGGGACAGGGGGCGATACGCAGTATTTT
d_call: NA; j_call: TRBJ1-3; clone_size: NA; v_call: TRBV6-5; cdr3_aa: CASSYRDTGNTIYF; cdr3_nt: TGTGCCAGCAGTTACCGGGACACTGGAAACACCATATATTTT
d_call: NA; j_call: TRBJ1-5; clone_size: few; v_call: TRBV7-4; cdr3_aa: CASSLPGNQPQHF; cdr3_nt: TGTGCCAGCAGCCTCCCCGGCAATCAGCCCCAGCATTTT
d_call: NA; j_call: TRBJ1-5; clone_size: NA; v_call: TRBV2; cdr3_aa: CASLKDSNQPQHF; cdr3_nt: TGTGCCAGTTTAAAAGATAGCAATCAGCCCCAGCATTTT
d_call: NA; j_call: TRBJ1-2; clone_size: NA; v_call: TRBV24-1; cdr3_aa: CATSDHPDNYGYTF; cdr3_nt: TGTGCCACCAGTGATCACCCGGACAACTATGGCTACACCTTC
d_call: NA; j_call: TRBJ2-3; clone_size: NA; v_call: TRBV4-3; cdr3_aa: CASSQTLLGEGDPDTQYF; cdr3_nt: TGCGCCAGCAGCCAAACTCTCCTGGGAGAGGGAGACCCAGATACGCAGTATTTT